Listed below are T cell receptor beta chains from one sample, sequenced in a study of OX40 agonist ivuxolimab in advanced cancers. Profiled with immunoSEQ multiplex PCR; TCRdb holds only in-frame clones, not every one. Found here are around 6,500 clones, about 85% of them singletons; the top ten hold roughly 27%. This material consisted of CD4+ or CD8+ T cells sorted from blood, taken in a trial of the OX40 agonist ivuxolimab. All receptors derive from an adult with an advanced solid tumor such as melanoma, head and neck, liver or kidney cancer. CDR3s include the opening cysteine and the closing phenylalanine or tryptophan. The order of the fields is CDR3 length, J gene, D gene, clone size, V gene, CDR3 DNA, CDR3 protein. D genes are given only for firm matches. Rows give clone size only sometimes, using once, few, many, or a class for an expanded clone.

cdr3_length: 14
j_call: TRBJ2-1
d_call: TRBD2
clone_size: -
v_call: TRBV2
cdr3_nt: TGTGCCAGCAGGACTAGCGGGTTATACAATGAGCAGTTCTTC
cdr3_aa: CASRTSGLYNEQFF

cdr3_length: 13
j_call: TRBJ2-7
d_call: TRBD1
clone_size: -
v_call: TRBV13
cdr3_nt: TGTGCCAGCAGCTCACTGACAGGGCACGAGCAGTACTTC
cdr3_aa: CASSSLTGHEQYF

cdr3_length: 13
j_call: TRBJ2-7
d_call: TRBD1
clone_size: -
v_call: TRBV27
cdr3_nt: TGTGCCAGCAGTTACAGGGGACCCTACGAGCAGTACTTC
cdr3_aa: CASSYRGPYEQYF

cdr3_length: 14
j_call: TRBJ2-3
d_call: TRBD1
clone_size: -
v_call: TRBV13
cdr3_nt: TGTGCCAGCAGGTTCGGACAGGGTACAGATACGCAGTATTTT
cdr3_aa: CASRFGQGTDTQYF

cdr3_length: 15
j_call: TRBJ2-1
d_call: TRBD2
clone_size: -
v_call: TRBV10-2
cdr3_nt: TGCGCCAGCGGGGGGAGACTAGCGGGGGAAGGCGAGCAGTTCTTC
cdr3_aa: CASGGRLAGEGEQFF

cdr3_length: 15
j_call: TRBJ2-7
d_call: TRBD1
clone_size: -
v_call: TRBV28
cdr3_nt: TGTGCCAGCAGTGGCCCGGGACAGGGTATCTACGAGCAGTACTTC
cdr3_aa: CASSGPGQGIYEQYF

cdr3_length: 15
j_call: TRBJ2-3
d_call: -
clone_size: -
v_call: TRBV4-1
cdr3_nt: TGCGCCAGCAGCCCTCAGGGGGGAGGCACAGATACGCAGTATTTT
cdr3_aa: CASSPQGGGTDTQYF

cdr3_length: 15
j_call: TRBJ2-3
d_call: -
clone_size: -
v_call: TRBV7-3
cdr3_nt: TGTGCCAGCAGCTTAACAAGCGGGCTCGGGGATACGCAGTATTTT
cdr3_aa: CASSLTSGLGDTQYF

cdr3_length: 11
j_call: TRBJ1-2
d_call: -
clone_size: -
v_call: TRBV6-1
cdr3_nt: TGTGCCAGCAGTGAAGTGGTGGGATACACCTTC
cdr3_aa: CASSEVVGYTF

cdr3_length: 14
j_call: TRBJ1-2
d_call: -
clone_size: -
v_call: TRBV30
cdr3_nt: TGTGCCTGGAGTCCCCCCCCGGGGGGGGGCGGCTACACCTTC
cdr3_aa: CAWSPPPGGGGYTF

cdr3_length: 15
j_call: TRBJ2-3
d_call: TRBD2
clone_size: -
v_call: TRBV5-1
cdr3_nt: TGCGCCAGCAGCCGACTAGCGACTAGCACAGATACGCAGTATTTT
cdr3_aa: CASSRLATSTDTQYF

cdr3_length: 14
j_call: TRBJ2-7
d_call: -
clone_size: -
v_call: TRBV28
cdr3_nt: TGTGCCAGCAGTTCAACAGGGAGCTCCTACGAGCAGTACTTC
cdr3_aa: CASSSTGSSYEQYF

cdr3_length: 10
j_call: TRBJ1-1
d_call: -
clone_size: -
v_call: TRBV28
cdr3_nt: TGTGCCAGCGGAACAGGGGAAGCTTTCTTT
cdr3_aa: CASGTGEAFF

cdr3_length: 14
j_call: TRBJ2-1
d_call: -
clone_size: once
v_call: TRBV19
cdr3_nt: TGTGCCAGTAGTACCGGACAAAGGCACAATGAGCAGTTCTTC
cdr3_aa: CASSTGQRHNEQFF

cdr3_length: 15
j_call: TRBJ2-4
d_call: -
clone_size: -
v_call: TRBV29-1
cdr3_nt: TGCAGCGTTGAAGTGGTGGCTCTAGCCAAAAACATTCAGTACTTC
cdr3_aa: CSVEVVALAKNIQYF

cdr3_length: 16
j_call: TRBJ2-3
d_call: TRBD2
clone_size: few
v_call: TRBV11-2
cdr3_nt: TGTGCCAGCAGCTATACGGGAGGGCGTGGCACAGATACGCAGTATTTT
cdr3_aa: CASSYTGGRGTDTQYF

cdr3_length: 17
j_call: TRBJ2-1
d_call: TRBD2
clone_size: -
v_call: TRBV28
cdr3_nt: TGTGCCAGCAGAGCAGACTTATTAGCGGGAGGGTACAATGAGCAGTTCTTC
cdr3_aa: CASRADLLAGGYNEQFF

cdr3_length: 18
j_call: TRBJ1-3
d_call: -
clone_size: once
v_call: TRBV7-8
cdr3_nt: TGTGCCAGCAGCTTAAATGTGCCAGGTTTGCCGTCTGGAAACACCATATATTTT
cdr3_aa: CASSLNVPGLPSGNTIYF

cdr3_length: 15
j_call: TRBJ1-5
d_call: TRBD1
clone_size: -
v_call: TRBV6-5
cdr3_nt: TGTGCCAGCAGAAGGACAGGGGGCAGGGATCAGCCCCAGCATTTT
cdr3_aa: CASRRTGGRDQPQHF

cdr3_length: 13
j_call: TRBJ2-5
d_call: TRBD1
clone_size: -
v_call: TRBV5-6
cdr3_nt: TGTGCCAGCAGCCTCGGACAGGGAATGGGGCAGTACTTC
cdr3_aa: CASSLGQGMGQYF

cdr3_length: 15
j_call: TRBJ2-3
d_call: TRBD1
clone_size: -
v_call: TRBV28
cdr3_nt: TGTGCCAGCAGTTTCCACAGGGGTTTGGGGGATACGCAGTATTTT
cdr3_aa: CASSFHRGLGDTQYF

cdr3_length: 13
j_call: TRBJ2-7
d_call: -
clone_size: -
v_call: TRBV28
cdr3_nt: TGTGCCAGCAGTTTGAACAGAGCCTACGAGCAGTACTTC
cdr3_aa: CASSLNRAYEQYF

cdr3_length: 13
j_call: TRBJ2-7
d_call: -
clone_size: -
v_call: TRBV27
cdr3_nt: TGTGCCAGCAGGCCAGGGCTTATCTACGAGCAGTACTTC
cdr3_aa: CASRPGLIYEQYF

cdr3_length: 15
j_call: TRBJ1-2
d_call: TRBD1
clone_size: -
v_call: TRBV6-5
cdr3_nt: TGTGCCAGCAGTTCATGGACAGGGGGCCCAGATGGCTACACCTTC
cdr3_aa: CASSSWTGGPDGYTF

cdr3_length: 18
j_call: TRBJ1-6
d_call: -
clone_size: -
v_call: TRBV11-2
cdr3_nt: TGTGCCAGCAGCCCAATTATCGAGAGCAGATGGGATAATTCACCCCTCCACTTT
cdr3_aa: CASSPIIESRWDNSPLHF

cdr3_length: 17
j_call: TRBJ2-3
d_call: -
clone_size: -
v_call: TRBV7-9
cdr3_nt: TGTGCCAGCAGCAACCGGGACGGAGGAGGGAACACAGATACGCAGTATTTT
cdr3_aa: CASSNRDGGGNTDTQYF

cdr3_length: 14
j_call: TRBJ2-7
d_call: -
clone_size: -
v_call: TRBV9
cdr3_nt: TGTGCCAGCAGCGAGGGTATAAGCTCCTACGAGCAGTACTTC
cdr3_aa: CASSEGISSYEQYF

cdr3_length: 11
j_call: TRBJ2-7
d_call: TRBD1
clone_size: -
v_call: TRBV7-9
cdr3_nt: TGTGCCAGCAGCCCAGGGGGCGAGCAGTACTTC
cdr3_aa: CASSPGGEQYF

cdr3_length: 15
j_call: TRBJ1-5
d_call: -
clone_size: few
v_call: TRBV6-5
cdr3_nt: TGTGCCAGCAGTAGGACAGCCTATAGCAATCAGCCCCAGCATTTT
cdr3_aa: CASSRTAYSNQPQHF

cdr3_length: 12
j_call: TRBJ1-3
d_call: -
clone_size: -
v_call: TRBV7-9
cdr3_nt: TGTGCCAGCAACCTAGGGGGAAACACCATATATTTT
cdr3_aa: CASNLGGNTIYF

cdr3_length: 14
j_call: TRBJ2-1
d_call: -
clone_size: -
v_call: TRBV6-5
cdr3_nt: TGTGCCAGCAGTTCACCAACTAGGGGCAATGAGCAGTTCTTC
cdr3_aa: CASSSPTRGNEQFF

cdr3_length: 15
j_call: TRBJ2-3
d_call: -
clone_size: -
v_call: TRBV6-5
cdr3_nt: TGTGCCAGCAGTCAGAGGTACCCTAGCACAGATACGCAGTATTTT
cdr3_aa: CASSQRYPSTDTQYF

cdr3_length: 12
j_call: TRBJ2-1
d_call: -
clone_size: -
v_call: TRBV15
cdr3_nt: TGTGCCACCAGCAGAGGAGACGATGAGCAGTTCTTC
cdr3_aa: CATSRGDDEQFF

cdr3_length: 15
j_call: TRBJ2-7
d_call: -
clone_size: -
v_call: TRBV4-1
cdr3_nt: TGCGCCAGCAGCCAAGTTCCGGGGCAAACCTACGAGCAGTACTTC
cdr3_aa: CASSQVPGQTYEQYF

cdr3_length: 15
j_call: TRBJ1-4
d_call: -
clone_size: -
v_call: TRBV6-5
cdr3_nt: TGTGCCAGCAGTCGTGGGACGGCAACTAATGAAAAACTGTTTTTT
cdr3_aa: CASSRGTATNEKLFF

cdr3_length: 14
j_call: TRBJ2-3
d_call: -
clone_size: -
v_call: TRBV7-6
cdr3_nt: TGTGCCAGCAGCCCCCGACTAACCACAGATACGCAGTATTTT
cdr3_aa: CASSPRLTTDTQYF

cdr3_length: 15
j_call: TRBJ2-7
d_call: TRBD2
clone_size: few
v_call: TRBV4-2
cdr3_nt: TGTGCCAGCAGCCAAGGGGCTAGCGGGGGGTACGAGCAGTACTTC
cdr3_aa: CASSQGASGGYEQYF

cdr3_length: 14
j_call: TRBJ2-1
d_call: -
clone_size: -
v_call: TRBV28
cdr3_nt: TGTGCCAGCAGTTTCCCCGGGGGCTACAATGAGCAGTTCTTC
cdr3_aa: CASSFPGGYNEQFF

cdr3_length: 15
j_call: TRBJ1-2
d_call: TRBD1
clone_size: -
v_call: TRBV7-9
cdr3_nt: TGTGCCAGCAGCCGAGGGACAGGAGCTAACTATGGCTACACCTTC
cdr3_aa: CASSRGTGANYGYTF

cdr3_length: 16
j_call: TRBJ1-2
d_call: TRBD1
clone_size: -
v_call: TRBV4-3
cdr3_nt: TGCGCCAGCAGCCAAGGCCTCTTGCAGGGGGCGCGAGGCTACACCTTC
cdr3_aa: CASSQGLLQGARGYTF

cdr3_length: 15
j_call: TRBJ1-3
d_call: -
clone_size: -
v_call: TRBV7-6
cdr3_nt: TGTGCCAGCAGCTCACTAGGCCCCTCTGGAAACACCATATATTTT
cdr3_aa: CASSSLGPSGNTIYF

cdr3_length: 13
j_call: TRBJ2-1
d_call: -
clone_size: -
v_call: TRBV27
cdr3_nt: TGTGCCAGCAGTTTAAGCATCTACAATGAGCAGTTCTTC
cdr3_aa: CASSLSIYNEQFF

cdr3_length: 14
j_call: TRBJ2-1
d_call: -
clone_size: -
v_call: TRBV10-2
cdr3_nt: TGCGCCGCATTGGGAGGACAGGAGTACAATGAGCAGTTCTTC
cdr3_aa: CAALGGQEYNEQFF

cdr3_length: 14
j_call: TRBJ1-2
d_call: -
clone_size: -
v_call: TRBV10-3
cdr3_nt: TGTGCCACCAGTGAGTCCCTCGATAACTATGGCTACACCTTC
cdr3_aa: CATSESLDNYGYTF

cdr3_length: 15
j_call: TRBJ2-3
d_call: TRBD2
clone_size: -
v_call: TRBV5-6
cdr3_nt: TGTGCCAGCAGCATACTAGCGGGGATCTTCGATACGCAGTATTTT
cdr3_aa: CASSILAGIFDTQYF

cdr3_length: 15
j_call: TRBJ2-6
d_call: -
clone_size: -
v_call: TRBV7-6
cdr3_nt: TGTGCCAGCAGCCCCATCTTCTCTGGGGCCAACGTCCTGACTTTC
cdr3_aa: CASSPIFSGANVLTF

cdr3_length: 13
j_call: TRBJ2-7
d_call: -
clone_size: -
v_call: TRBV29-1
cdr3_nt: TGCAGCGTTGAAACAGCAGCTCCCTACGAGCAGTACTTC
cdr3_aa: CSVETAAPYEQYF

cdr3_length: 12
j_call: TRBJ2-7
d_call: -
clone_size: -
v_call: TRBV11-3
cdr3_nt: TGTGCCAGCTCTGACGGACGGTACGAGCAGTACTTC
cdr3_aa: CASSDGRYEQYF

cdr3_length: 14
j_call: TRBJ2-7
d_call: -
clone_size: -
v_call: TRBV11-1
cdr3_nt: TGTGCCAGCAGCCACGGGGGGCCGACCTACGAGCAGTACTTC
cdr3_aa: CASSHGGPTYEQYF

cdr3_length: 16
j_call: TRBJ2-1
d_call: TRBD2
clone_size: few
v_call: TRBV28
cdr3_nt: TGTGCCAGCAGCCCGGTGAGACTAGCGATTCACAATGAGCAGTTCTTC
cdr3_aa: CASSPVRLAIHNEQFF